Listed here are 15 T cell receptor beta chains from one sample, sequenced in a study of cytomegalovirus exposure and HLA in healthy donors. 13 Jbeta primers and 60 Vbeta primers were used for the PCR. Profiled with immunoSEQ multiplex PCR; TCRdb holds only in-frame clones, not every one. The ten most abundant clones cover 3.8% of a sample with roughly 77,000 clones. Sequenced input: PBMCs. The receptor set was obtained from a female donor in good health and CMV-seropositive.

CDR3 sequence: CASSFPSNEQFF. The DNA of the CDR3 is TGCGCCAGCAGCTTCCCCAGCAATGAGCAGTTCTTC. The genes are TRBV5-1 and TRBJ2-1; D unresolved. The CDR3 is made up of 12 amino acids. The ends were cut back, 2 bases at V and 6 bases at J, with 6 bases in the middle. Looked up from germline, CDR1 is SGHRS and CDR2 is YFSETQ.

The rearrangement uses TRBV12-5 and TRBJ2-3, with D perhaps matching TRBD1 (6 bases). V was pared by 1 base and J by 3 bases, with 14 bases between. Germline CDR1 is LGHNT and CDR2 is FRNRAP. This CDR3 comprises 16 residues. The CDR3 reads CASGLGQGISTDTQYF. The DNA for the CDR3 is TGTGCTAGTGGTTTGGGGCAGGGGATATCGACAGATACGCAGTATTTT.

CDR3 DNA sequence: TGTGCCAGCAGCTTTTCGTCAGTAAACTATGGCTACACCTTC. This codes for CASSFSSVNYGYTF. V is TRBV7-9 and J is TRBJ1-2, with unresolved D. Trimming cost V 3 bases and J 2 bases, with 10 bases left between them. CDR1 and CDR2 (germline): SEHNR, FQNEAQ (reference sequence). The CDR3 contains 14 residues.

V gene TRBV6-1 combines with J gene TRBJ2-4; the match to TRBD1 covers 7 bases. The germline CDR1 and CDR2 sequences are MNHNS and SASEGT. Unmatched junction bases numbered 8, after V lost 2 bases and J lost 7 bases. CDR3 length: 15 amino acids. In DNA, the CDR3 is TGTGCCAGCAGTGAACCCGGACAGGCAAAGAACATTCAGTACTTC. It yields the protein CASSEPGQAKNIQYF.

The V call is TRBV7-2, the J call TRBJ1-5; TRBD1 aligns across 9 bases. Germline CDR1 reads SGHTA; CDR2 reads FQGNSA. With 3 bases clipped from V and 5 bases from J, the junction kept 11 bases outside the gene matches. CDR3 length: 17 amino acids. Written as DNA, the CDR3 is TGTGCCAGCAGCTTGGGATGGGGACAGGGAAGAGATCAGCCCCAGCATTTT. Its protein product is CASSLGWGQGRDQPQHF.

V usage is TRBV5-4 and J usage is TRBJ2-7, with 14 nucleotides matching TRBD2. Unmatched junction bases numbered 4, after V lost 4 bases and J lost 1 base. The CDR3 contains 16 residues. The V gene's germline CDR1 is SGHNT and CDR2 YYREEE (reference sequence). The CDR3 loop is CASSRGLAGVSYEQYF. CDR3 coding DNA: TGTGCCAGCAGCCGGGGACTAGCGGGAGTGTCCTACGAGCAGTACTTC. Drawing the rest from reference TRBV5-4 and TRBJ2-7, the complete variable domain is ETGVTQSPTHLIKTRGQQVTLRCSSQSGHNTVSWYQQALGQGPQFIFQYYREEENGRGNFPPRFSGLQFPNYSSELNVNALELDDSALYLCASSRGLAGVSYEQYFGPGTRLTVT.

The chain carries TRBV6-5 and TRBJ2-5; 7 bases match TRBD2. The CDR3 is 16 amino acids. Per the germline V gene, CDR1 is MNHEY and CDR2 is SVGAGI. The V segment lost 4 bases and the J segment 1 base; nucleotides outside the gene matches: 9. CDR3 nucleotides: TGTGCCAGCAGTTTATCACCGGGACTACGCCAAGAGACCCAGTACTTC. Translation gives CASSLSPGLRQETQYF.

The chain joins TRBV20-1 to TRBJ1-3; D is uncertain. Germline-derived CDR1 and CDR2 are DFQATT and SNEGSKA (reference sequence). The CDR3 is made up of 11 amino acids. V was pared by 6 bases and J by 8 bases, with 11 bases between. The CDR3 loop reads CSAPAVDTIYF. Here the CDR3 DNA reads TGCAGTGCCCCGGCGGTTGACACCATATATTTT.

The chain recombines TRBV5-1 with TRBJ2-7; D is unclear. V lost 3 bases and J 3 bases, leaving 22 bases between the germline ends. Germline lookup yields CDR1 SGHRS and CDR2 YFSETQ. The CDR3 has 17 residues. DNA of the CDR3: TGCGCCAGCAGCTCAGGTTCGAACCTTAGAGCTGGCTACGAGCAGTACTTC. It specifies CASSSGSNLRAGYEQYF.

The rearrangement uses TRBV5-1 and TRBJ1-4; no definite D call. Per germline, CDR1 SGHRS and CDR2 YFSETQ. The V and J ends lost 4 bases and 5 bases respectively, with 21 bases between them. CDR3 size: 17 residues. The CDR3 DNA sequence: TGCGCCAGCAGCCCGGGGTCAGTACCCGGGTCAAATGAAAAACTGTTTTTT. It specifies CASSPGSVPGSNEKLFF. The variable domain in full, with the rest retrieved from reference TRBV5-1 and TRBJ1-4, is KAGVTQTPRYLIKTRGQQVTLSCSPISGHRSVSWYQQTPGQGLQFLFEYFSETQRNKGNFPGRFSGRQFSNSRSEMNVSTLELGDSALYLCASSPGSVPGSNEKLFFGSGTQLSVL.

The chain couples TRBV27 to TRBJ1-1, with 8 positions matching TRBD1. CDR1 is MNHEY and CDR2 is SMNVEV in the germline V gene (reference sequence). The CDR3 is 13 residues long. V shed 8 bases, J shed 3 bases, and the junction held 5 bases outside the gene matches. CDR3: CASFDRGYTEAFF. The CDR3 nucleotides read TGTGCCAGCTTTGACAGGGGTTACACTGAAGCTTTCTTT.

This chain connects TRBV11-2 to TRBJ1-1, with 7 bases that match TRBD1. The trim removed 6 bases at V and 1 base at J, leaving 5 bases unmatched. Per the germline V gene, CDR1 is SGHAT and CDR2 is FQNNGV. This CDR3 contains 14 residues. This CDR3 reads CASSPRDRNTEAFF. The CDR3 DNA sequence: TGTGCCAGCAGTCCCCGGGACAGGAACACTGAAGCTTTCTTT.

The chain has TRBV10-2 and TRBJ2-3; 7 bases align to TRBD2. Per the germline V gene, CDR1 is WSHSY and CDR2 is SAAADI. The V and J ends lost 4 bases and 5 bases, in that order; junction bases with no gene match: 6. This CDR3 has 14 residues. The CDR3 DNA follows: TGCGCCAGCAGTGTAAACCGGGAGGTAGATACGCAGTATTTT. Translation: CASSVNREVDTQYF.

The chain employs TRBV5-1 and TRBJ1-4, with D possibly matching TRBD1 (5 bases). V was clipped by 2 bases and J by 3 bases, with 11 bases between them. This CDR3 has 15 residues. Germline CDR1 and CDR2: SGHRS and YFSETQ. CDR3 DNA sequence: TGCGCCAGCAGCTTTCAGGGTACAGCTAATGAAAAACTGTTTTTT. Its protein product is CASSFQGTANEKLFF.

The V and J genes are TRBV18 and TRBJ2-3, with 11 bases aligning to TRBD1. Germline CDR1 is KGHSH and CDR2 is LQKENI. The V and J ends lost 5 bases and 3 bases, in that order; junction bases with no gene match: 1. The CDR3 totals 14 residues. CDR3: CASSRDRGTDTQYF. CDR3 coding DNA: TGTGCCAGCTCAAGGGACAGGGGGACAGATACGCAGTATTTT.